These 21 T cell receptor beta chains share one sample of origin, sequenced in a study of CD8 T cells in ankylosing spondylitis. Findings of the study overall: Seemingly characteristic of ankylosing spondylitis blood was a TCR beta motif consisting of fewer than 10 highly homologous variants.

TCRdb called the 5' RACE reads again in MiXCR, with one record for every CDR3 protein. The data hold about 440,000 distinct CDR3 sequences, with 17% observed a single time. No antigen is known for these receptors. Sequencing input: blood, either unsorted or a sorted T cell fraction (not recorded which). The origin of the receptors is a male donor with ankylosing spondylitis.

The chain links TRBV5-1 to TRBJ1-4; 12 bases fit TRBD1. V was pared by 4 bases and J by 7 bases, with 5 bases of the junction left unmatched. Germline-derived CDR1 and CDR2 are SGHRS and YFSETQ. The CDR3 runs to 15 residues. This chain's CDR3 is CASSDGTGGFEKLFF. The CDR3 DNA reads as TGCGCCAGCAGCGACGGGACAGGGGGCTTTGAAAAACTGTTTTTT.

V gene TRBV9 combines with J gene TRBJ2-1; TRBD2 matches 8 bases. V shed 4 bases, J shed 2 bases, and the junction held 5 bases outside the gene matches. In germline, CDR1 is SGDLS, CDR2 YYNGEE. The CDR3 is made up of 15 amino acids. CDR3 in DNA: TGTGCCAGCAGCCCAACTAGCGGTACCTACAATGAGCAGTTCTTC. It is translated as CASSPTSGTYNEQFF.

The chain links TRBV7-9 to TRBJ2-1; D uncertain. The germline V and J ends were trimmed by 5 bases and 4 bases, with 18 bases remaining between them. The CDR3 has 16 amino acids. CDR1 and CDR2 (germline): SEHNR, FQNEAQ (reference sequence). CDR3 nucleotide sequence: TGTGCCAGCAGCCCACCCCTTGGGGATAAATACAATGAGCAGTTCTTC. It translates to CASSPPLGDKYNEQFF.

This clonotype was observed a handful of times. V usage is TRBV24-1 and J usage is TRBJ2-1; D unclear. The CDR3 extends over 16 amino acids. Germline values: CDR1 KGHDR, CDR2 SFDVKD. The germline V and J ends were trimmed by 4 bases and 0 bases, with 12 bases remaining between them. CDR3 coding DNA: TGTGCCACCAGTGAGAGGAGTGTCGGCTCCTACAATGAGCAGTTCTTC. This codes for CATSERSVGSYNEQFF.

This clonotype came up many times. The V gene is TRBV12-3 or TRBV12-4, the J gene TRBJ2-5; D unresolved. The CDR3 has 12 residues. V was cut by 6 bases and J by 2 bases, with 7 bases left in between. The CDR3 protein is CASSLYQETQYF. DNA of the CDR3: TGTGCCAGCAGCCTGTATCAAGAGACCCAGTACTTC.

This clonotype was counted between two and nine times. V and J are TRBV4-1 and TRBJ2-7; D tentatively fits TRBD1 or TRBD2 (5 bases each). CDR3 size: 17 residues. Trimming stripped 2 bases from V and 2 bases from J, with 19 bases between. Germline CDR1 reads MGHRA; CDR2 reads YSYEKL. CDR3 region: CASSQSHRDLRPYEQYF. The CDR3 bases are TGCGCCAGCAGCCAATCCCATCGGGACCTGAGGCCCTACGAGCAGTACTTC.

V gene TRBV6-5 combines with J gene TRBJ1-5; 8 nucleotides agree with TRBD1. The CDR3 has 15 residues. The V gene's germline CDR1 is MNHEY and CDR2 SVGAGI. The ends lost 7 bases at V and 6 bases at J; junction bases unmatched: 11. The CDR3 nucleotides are TGTGCCAGCATTTTAGACGGACAGGGAACTCAGCCCCAGCATTTT. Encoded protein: CASILDGQGTQPQHF.

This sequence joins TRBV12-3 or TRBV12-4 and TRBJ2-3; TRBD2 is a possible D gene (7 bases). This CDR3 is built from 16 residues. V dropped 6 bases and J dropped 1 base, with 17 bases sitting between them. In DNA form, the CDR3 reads TGTGCCAGCAGGCGTGGGGGGGGGCTCCGCACAGATACGCAGTATTTT. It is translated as CASRRGGGLRTDTQYF.

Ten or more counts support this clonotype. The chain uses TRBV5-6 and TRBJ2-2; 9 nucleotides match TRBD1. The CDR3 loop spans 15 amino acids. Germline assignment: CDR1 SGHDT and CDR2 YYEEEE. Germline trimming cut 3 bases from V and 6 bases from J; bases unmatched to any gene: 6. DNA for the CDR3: TGTGCCAGCAGCTACCGGGACAGGGAGGCCGGGGAGCTGTTTTTT. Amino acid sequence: CASSYRDREAGELFF.

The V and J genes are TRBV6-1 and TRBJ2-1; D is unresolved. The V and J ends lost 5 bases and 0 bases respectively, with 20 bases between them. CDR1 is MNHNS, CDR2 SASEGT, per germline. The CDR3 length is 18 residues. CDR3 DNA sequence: TGTGCCAGCAGTAAAAGTGGGTCGGGTCTTAGCTCCTACAATGAGCAGTTCTTC. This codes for CASSKSGSGLSSYNEQFF.

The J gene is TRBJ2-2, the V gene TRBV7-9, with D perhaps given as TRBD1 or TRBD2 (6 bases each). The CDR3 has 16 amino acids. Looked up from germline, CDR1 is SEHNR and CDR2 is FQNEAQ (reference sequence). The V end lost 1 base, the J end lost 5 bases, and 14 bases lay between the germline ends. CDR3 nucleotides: TGTGCCAGCAGCTTAGGTTACGGGGGCCGGACCGGGGAGCTGTTTTTT. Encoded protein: CASSLGYGGRTGELFF.

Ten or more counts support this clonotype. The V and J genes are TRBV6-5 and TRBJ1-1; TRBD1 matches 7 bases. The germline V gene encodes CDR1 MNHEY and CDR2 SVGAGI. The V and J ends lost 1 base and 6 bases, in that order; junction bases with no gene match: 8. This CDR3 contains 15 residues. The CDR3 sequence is CASSYWAGGYPEAFF. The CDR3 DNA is TGTGCCAGCAGTTACTGGGCAGGGGGTTACCCTGAAGCTTTCTTT.

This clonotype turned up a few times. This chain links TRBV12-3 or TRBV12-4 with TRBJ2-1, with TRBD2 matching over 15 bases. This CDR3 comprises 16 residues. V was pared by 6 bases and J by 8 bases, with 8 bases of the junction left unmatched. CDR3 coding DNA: TGTGCCAGCAGCCGGGGACTAGCGGGAGGATTTGATGAGCAGTTCTTC. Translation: CASSRGLAGGFDEQFF.

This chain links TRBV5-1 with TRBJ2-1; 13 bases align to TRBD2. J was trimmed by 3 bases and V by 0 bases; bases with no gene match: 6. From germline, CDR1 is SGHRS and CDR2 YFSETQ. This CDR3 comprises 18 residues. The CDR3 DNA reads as TGCGCCAGCAGCTTGGAAGGACTAGCGGGGGCCCACTACAATGAGCAGTTCTTC. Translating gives CASSLEGLAGAHYNEQFF.

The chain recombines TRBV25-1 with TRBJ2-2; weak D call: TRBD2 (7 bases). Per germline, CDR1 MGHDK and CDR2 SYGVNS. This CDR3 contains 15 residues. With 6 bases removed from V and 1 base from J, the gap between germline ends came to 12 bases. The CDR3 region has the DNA TGTGCCAGCAGGGGAGGGGGACAGAACACCGGGGAGCTGTTTTTT. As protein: CASRGGGQNTGELFF.

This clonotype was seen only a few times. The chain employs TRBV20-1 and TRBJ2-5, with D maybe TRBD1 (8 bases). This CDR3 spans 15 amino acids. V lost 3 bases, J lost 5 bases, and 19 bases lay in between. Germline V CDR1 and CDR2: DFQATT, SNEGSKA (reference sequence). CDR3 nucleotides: TGCAGTGCTAGCCAGGGGGCGGGAGCCTTGGAGACCCAGTACTTC. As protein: CSASQGAGALETQYF.

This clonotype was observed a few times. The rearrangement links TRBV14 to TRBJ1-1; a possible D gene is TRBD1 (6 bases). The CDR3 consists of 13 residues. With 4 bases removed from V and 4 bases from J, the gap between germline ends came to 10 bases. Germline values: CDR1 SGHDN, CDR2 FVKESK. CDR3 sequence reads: CASSPQGFTEAFF. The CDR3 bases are TGTGCCAGCAGCCCACAGGGTTTCACTGAAGCTTTCTTT.

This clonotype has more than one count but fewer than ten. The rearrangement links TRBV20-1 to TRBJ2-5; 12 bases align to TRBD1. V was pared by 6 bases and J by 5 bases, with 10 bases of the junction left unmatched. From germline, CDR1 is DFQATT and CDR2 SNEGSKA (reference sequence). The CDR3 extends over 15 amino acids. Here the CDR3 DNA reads TGCAGTGCGCCTCCGGGACAGGGGGCGAGGGAGACCCAGTACTTC. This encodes CSAPPGQGARETQYF.

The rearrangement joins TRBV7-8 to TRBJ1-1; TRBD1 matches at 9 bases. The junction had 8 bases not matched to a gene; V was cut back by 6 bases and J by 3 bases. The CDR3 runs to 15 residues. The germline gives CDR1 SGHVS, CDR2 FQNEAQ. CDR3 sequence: CASSRDRVMDTEAFF. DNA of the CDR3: TGTGCCAGCAGTCGGGACAGGGTTATGGACACTGAAGCTTTCTTT.

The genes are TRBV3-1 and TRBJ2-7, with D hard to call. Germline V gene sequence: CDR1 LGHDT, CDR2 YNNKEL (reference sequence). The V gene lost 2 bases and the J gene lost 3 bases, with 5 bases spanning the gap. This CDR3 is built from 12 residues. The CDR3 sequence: CASSQPFYEQYF. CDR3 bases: TGTGCCAGCAGCCAACCCTTCTACGAGCAGTACTTC.

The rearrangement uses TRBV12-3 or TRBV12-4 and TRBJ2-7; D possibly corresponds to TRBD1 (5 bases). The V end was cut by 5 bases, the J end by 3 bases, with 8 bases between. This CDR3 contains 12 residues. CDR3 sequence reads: CASSPTDYEQYF. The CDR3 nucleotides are TGTGCCAGCAGTCCGACAGACTACGAGCAGTACTTC.